Shown below are 18 T cell receptor beta chains from a single sample sequenced in a study of shared clonotypes between healthy human individuals. Method: immunoSEQ multiplex PCR; TCRdb's copy keeps in-frame clones and lacks some. Found here are about 2.2 million clones, 93% of them singletons; the top ten hold 1.7%. In the naive CD8 group, cells lacked CD45RO and were positively selected for CCR7, so terminally differentiated effector memory CD45RA+ cells were left out. Sequencing was carried out using naive CD8+ T cells from PBMCs. The source of these receptors is a man aged 18 to 29 in good health. Some clones in this sample may be carry-over from other donors' samples.

CDR3 region: CASSSLNRGQDDEQFF. CDR3 nucleotide sequence: TGTGCCAGCAGCAGCCTAAACAGGGGGCAAGACGATGAGCAGTTCTTC. The rearrangement joins TRBV11-2 to TRBJ2-1; 9 bases are a match to TRBD1. Germline V gene lookup returns CDR1 SGHAT and CDR2 FQNNGV. CDR3 length equals 16 residues. V gave up 5 bases and J gave up 8 bases; unmatched junction bases: 13. The full variable domain, rest sourced from reference TRBV11-2 and TRBJ2-1, is EAGVAQSPRYKIIEKRQSVAFWCNPISGHATLYWYQQILGQGPKLLIQFQNNGVVDDSQLPKDRFSAERLKGVDSTLKIQPAKLEDSAVYLCASSSLNRGQDDEQFFGPGTRLTVL.

The V call is TRBV7-9, the J call TRBJ2-6, with 7 bases that match TRBD1. The V gene end was trimmed by 4 bases and the J gene end by 10 bases; junction bases not matched to a gene: 4. This CDR3 spans 13 amino acids. Germline V lookup: CDR1 SEHNR, CDR2 FQNEAQ (reference sequence). DNA for the CDR3: TGTGCCAGCAGCTCGGGACAGAGGAACGTCCTGACTTTC. It codes for CASSSGQRNVLTF.

This chain links TRBV10-3 with TRBJ2-2; D gene uncertain. V was trimmed by 5 bases and J by 1 base, leaving 17 bases between them. CDR1 and CDR2 (germline): ENHRY, SYGVKD. This CDR3 region has 17 residues. Written as DNA, the CDR3 is TGTGCCATCAGTCCTACCGCGACTGGAATGAACACCGGGGAGCTGTTTTTT. This encodes CAISPTATGMNTGELFF.

The J gene is TRBJ2-2, the V gene TRBV4-1; 10 bases are shared with TRBD1. The CDR3 spans 15 residues. Germline-derived CDR1 and CDR2 are MGHRA and YSYEKL. V shed 4 bases and J 9 bases; nucleotides not matched to a gene: 8. The CDR3: CASSPRDRGERELFF. The CDR3 nucleotides read TGCGCCAGCAGCCCCCGGGACAGGGGAGAGCGGGAGCTGTTTTTT.

The genes are TRBV2 and TRBJ2-7, with 9 bases that match TRBD1. V shed 4 bases and J 5 bases; nucleotides not matched to a gene: 6. Germline CDR1 and CDR2: SNHLY and FYNNEI. CDR3 length: 14 residues. CDR3 bases: TGTGCCAGCAGTGGACAGGGGGGTTTGGACGAGCAGTACTTC. This codes for CASSGQGGLDEQYF.

V and J are TRBV5-1 and TRBJ1-4, with TRBD1 matching 7 bases. CDR3 length: 15 residues. The V and J ends lost 2 bases and 8 bases, in that order; junction bases with no gene match: 9. Germline V CDR1 and CDR2: SGHRS, YFSETQ. In nucleotides, the CDR3 is TGCGCCAGCAGCTTAACCGGCAGGGGGAAGGAAAAACTGTTTTTT. Translating it yields CASSLTGRGKEKLFF.

The chain has TRBV7-9 and TRBJ1-1; D gene ambiguous. Germline CDR1 is SEHNR and CDR2 is FQNEAQ (reference sequence). The CDR3 is 12 amino acids. With 4 bases removed from V and 0 bases from J, the gap between germline ends came to 3 bases. This chain's CDR3 is CASSWVNTEAFF. The CDR3 DNA reads as TGTGCCAGCAGCTGGGTGAACACTGAAGCTTTCTTT. Full variable domain (remainder filled in from reference TRBV7-9 and TRBJ1-1): DTGVSQNPRHKITKRGQNVTFRCDPISEHNRLYWYRQTLGQGPEFLTYFQNEAQLEKSRLLSDRFSAERPKGSFSTLEIQRTEQGDSAMYLCASSWVNTEAFFGQGTRLTVV.

This sequence joins TRBV6-1 and TRBJ2-1; no definite D call. The CDR3 covers 14 residues. Per germline, CDR1 MNHNS and CDR2 SASEGT. The germline V and J ends were trimmed by 2 bases and 2 bases, with 7 bases remaining between them. CDR3 region: CASSEFRAYNEQFF. The CDR3 DNA reads TGTGCCAGCAGTGAATTCCGGGCCTACAATGAGCAGTTCTTC.

The chain combines TRBV21-1 with TRBJ2-1. TRBV21-1 is deemed a pseudogene. The CDR3 runs to 14 residues. CDR3 sequence reads: CASSPLRFYNEQFF. The CDR3 DNA reads TGTGCCAGCAGCCCTCTTAGGTTCTACAATGAGCAGTTCTTC.

Details on this clone: Other DNA sequences of this sample code for an identical CDR3. The CDR3 spells CASSQGRTYGYTF. Here the CDR3 DNA reads TGTGCCAGCAGCCAAGGTCGGACTTATGGCTACACCTTC. The J gene is TRBJ1-2, the V gene TRBV14; D unclear. Trimming left V 1 base short and J 5 bases short, with 8 bases between. Per germline, CDR1 SGHDN and CDR2 FVKESK. The CDR3 spans 13 residues.

V is TRBV10-2 and J is TRBJ1-2; 8 bases agree with TRBD1. Looked up from germline, CDR1 is WSHSY and CDR2 is SAAADI. The CDR3 runs to 11 residues. V trimming: 8 bases; J trimming: 6 bases; junction bases outside the gene matches: 2. The DNA for the CDR3 is TGCGCCAGCGGACAGGGCGATGGCTACACCTTC. It yields the protein CASGQGDGYTF.

This sequence joins TRBV4-3 and TRBJ2-1; 7 nucleotides align to TRBD2. The CDR3 covers 16 residues. With V trimmed by 6 bases and J by 3 bases, 11 bases remained unmatched. In germline, CDR1 is LGHNA, CDR2 YSLEER. The CDR3 protein is CASSLVWRGNYNEQFF. In DNA form, the CDR3 reads TGCGCCAGCAGTCTGGTTTGGCGGGGGAACTACAATGAGCAGTTCTTC.

V is TRBV27 and J is TRBJ2-7; tentatively, D is TRBD2 (6 bases). Trimming pared 5 bases from V and 3 bases from J, leaving 23 bases between. The CDR3 loop spans 17 amino acids. The germline V gene encodes CDR1 MNHEY and CDR2 SMNVEV (reference sequence). CDR3 DNA sequence: TGTGCCAGCAGTGGATTGCGACTAGATGGAATTAGCTACGAGCAGTACTTC. This translates into CASSGLRLDGISYEQYF.

The table lists this clone with a count of one. The CDR3 sequence: CAISGGDTYTGELFF. The DNA of the CDR3 is TGTGCCATCAGCGGGGGGGATACCTACACCGGGGAGCTGTTTTTT. This chain links TRBV10-3 with TRBJ2-2; 8 nucleotides match TRBD2. Per the germline V gene, CDR1 is ENHRY and CDR2 is SYGVKD. V trimming: 6 bases; J trimming: 3 bases; junction bases outside the gene matches: 6. CDR3 size: 15 residues.

This clone was seen once. The chain joins TRBV11-1 to TRBJ2-2, with 11 nucleotides matching TRBD2. The trim removed 1 base at V and 6 bases at J, leaving 4 bases unmatched. CDR1 SGHAT and CDR2 FQDESV come from the germline V gene (reference sequence). The CDR3 sequence is 16 residues long. CDR3 DNA sequence: TGTGCCAGCAGCTTAGGCCTAGCGGGAGGAGCCGGGGAGCTGTTTTTT. The encoded protein is CASSLGLAGGAGELFF.

A remark on this clone: Other DNA sequences within the sample encode an identical CDR3. This sequence joins TRBV9 and TRBJ2-7, with TRBD2 identical over 7 bases. Germline CDR1 reads SGDLS; CDR2 reads YYNGEE. V dropped 2 bases and J dropped 4; count of bases not matched to a gene: 9. The CDR3 contains 15 residues. The CDR3 loop reads CASSVGGGSGYEQYF. The CDR3 DNA is TGTGCCAGCAGCGTGGGAGGCGGGAGCGGGTACGAGCAGTACTTC.

Worth noting for this clone: Distinct nucleotide sequences in the sample also encode this CDR3. The chain has TRBV29-1 and TRBJ2-7; D may match TRBD1 or TRBD2 (5 bases each). V dropped 0 bases and J dropped 1 base, with 10 bases sitting between them. The length of the CDR3 is 14 residues. CDR1 and CDR2 (germline): SQVTM, ANQGSEA. The CDR3: CSVEDPRGSYEQYF. The CDR3 DNA follows: TGCAGCGTTGAAGATCCGAGGGGTTCCTACGAGCAGTACTTC.

The V call is TRBV11-2, the J call TRBJ2-7, with D possibly matching TRBD1 (5 bases). CDR3 size: 14 residues. Germline V gene data show CDR1 as SGHAT and CDR2 as FQNNGV. The ends were cut back, 10 bases at V and 4 bases at J, with 20 bases in the middle. CDR3: CATGGRQGQYEQYF. The CDR3, as DNA: TGTGCCACCGGCGGTCGGCAGGGTCAATACGAGCAGTACTTC.